The clone carrying this TCR beta chain was seen ten or more times. Its target is not known. This record belongs to a study of early T cells in non-severe SARS-CoV-2 infection. Overall study context: Sequencing used unsorted whole-blood bulk RNA, so chains lack pairing. Study conclusions and caveats: Missing private and CD4 specificities, VDJdb matching favored anti-spike CD8 responses.

Separate cDNA molecules each had unique molecular identifiers attached to them. TCRdb itself ran the 5' RACE reads through MiXCR, one entry per CDR3 protein. The data hold around 33,000 distinct CDR3 sequences, with roughly 4.5% observed a single time. The sample comprised whole blood. This sequence originates from an adult who was a healthcare worker with PCR-confirmed SARS-CoV-2 infection or an uninfected control (not recorded which).

The CDR3 DNA sequence: TGTGCCAGCAGCCCGATCCAGGGGAGCTATGGCTACACCTTC. Translated: CASSPIQGSYGYTF. This chain connects TRBV5-6 to TRBJ1-2, with D possibly matching TRBD1 (6 bases). The CDR3 spans 14 residues. V lost 4 bases, J lost 4 bases, and 14 bases lay in between. Germline loops: CDR1 SGHDT, CDR2 YYEEEE.